These 26 T cell receptor beta chains share one sample of origin, sequenced in a study of shared clonotypes between healthy human individuals. Here immunoSEQ multiplex PCR was the method, and the copy in TCRdb shows in-frame clones only, minus some. In the table there are millions of clones, around 95% of which are singletons. Sequences were obtained from naive CD4+ T cells sorted from blood. Subset in this sample: CD45RA+ positively selected. These TCRs come from a man younger than 35 in good health.

Notes on this clone: The junction and the germline gene differ at one end; a read error may be behind it. Other nucleotide sequences in the sample specify the same CDR3. The chain uses TRBV5-1 and TRBJ2-3; the D is unclear. Germline CDR1 and CDR2: SGHRS and YFSETQ. This CDR3 spans 13 amino acids. The CDR3 DNA is TGCGCCAGCACCTTGCTGGGCACAGATACGCAGTATTTT. Translation gives CASTLLGTDTQYF.

The chain has TRBV19 and TRBJ2-3, with TRBD2 matching 7 bases. CDR3 length: 14 residues. After removal of 9 bases from V and 1 base from J, the junction contained 7 bases not matched to a gene. Germline V lookup: CDR1 LNHDA, CDR2 SQIVND (reference sequence). The CDR3, as DNA: TGTGCCAGCCGCGGGGGAGTGGGCACAGATACGCAGTATTTT. Amino acid sequence: CASRGGVGTDTQYF.

The sample holds a few counts of this clone. The gene calls are TRBV7-6 and TRBJ1-6; 8 nucleotides agree with TRBD1. Germline CDR1 is SGHVS and CDR2 is FNYEAQ. J gave up 9 bases and V 8 bases, and 12 bases lay outside the gene matches. There are 15 residues in the CDR3. The chain's CDR3 is CASSARGQGFSPLHF. Here the CDR3 DNA reads TGTGCCAGCTCCGCTCGAGGACAGGGTTTTTCACCCCTCCACTTT.

The chain couples TRBV9 to TRBJ1-3; D gene ambiguous. CDR1 is SGDLS and CDR2 is YYNGEE in the germline V gene. This CDR3 region has 15 residues. V lost 0 bases and J 2 bases, leaving 9 bases between the germline ends. The CDR3 nucleotides read TGTGCCAGCAGCGTAGAACCGACCGCTGGAAACACCATATATTTT. This gives the protein CASSVEPTAGNTIYF.

The chain employs TRBV9 and TRBJ2-7; D might be TRBD2 (5 bases). This CDR3 region has 15 residues. Trimming shortened V by 2 bases and J by 5 bases, and 17 bases separated the two germline ends. Germline-derived CDR1 and CDR2 are SGDLS and YYNGEE. The CDR3 reads CASSVNEGHGDEQYF. The CDR3 region has the DNA TGTGCCAGCAGCGTGAACGAGGGTCATGGGGACGAGCAGTACTTC.

This sequence joins TRBV18 and TRBJ2-7, with 10 bases aligning to TRBD2. The germline gives CDR1 KGHSH, CDR2 LQKENI. V dropped 2 bases and J dropped 6; count of bases not matched to a gene: 10. This CDR3 is 16 amino acids long. This chain's CDR3 is CASSPKGSGRGLEQYF. The DNA for the CDR3 is TGTGCCAGCTCACCAAAGGGGAGCGGGAGGGGTCTCGAGCAGTACTTC.

This clone was recorded a few times. Other DNA sequences in this sample translate to the same CDR3. This chain uses TRBV6-1 with TRBJ2-5; D unresolved. Germline values: CDR1 MNHNS, CDR2 SASEGT. The CDR3 sequence is 12 residues long. The V gene lost 1 base and the J gene lost 5 bases, with 5 bases spanning the gap. The CDR3 nucleotides are TGTGCCAGCAGTGAAGGAAGGGAGACCCAGTACTTC. Amino acids: CASSEGRETQYF.

V gene TRBV4-1 combines with J gene TRBJ2-5, with 7 bases matching TRBD1. The CDR3 totals 15 residues. The trim removed 1 base at V and 5 bases at J, leaving 7 bases unmatched. Germline CDR1 and CDR2: MGHRA and YSYEKL. The CDR3 protein is CASSQADRVVETQYF. The CDR3 DNA reads TGCGCCAGCAGCCAAGCCGACAGGGTGGTGGAGACCCAGTACTTC.

In regard to this clone: The same CDR3 also results from other DNA sequences found in this sample. This chain uses TRBV5-1 with TRBJ1-3; TRBD1 might be the D (6 bases). Germline-derived CDR1 and CDR2 are SGHRS and YFSETQ. CDR3 length equals 15 residues. The V end lost 0 bases, the J end lost 0 bases, and 7 bases lay between the germline ends. The CDR3 here is CASSLEGGSGNTIYF. CDR3 bases: TGCGCCAGCAGCTTGGAAGGGGGCTCTGGAAACACCATATATTTT. The full variable domain, in which reference TRBV5-1 and TRBJ1-3 provide the parts outside the CDR3, is KAGVTQTPRYLIKTRGQQVTLSCSPISGHRSVSWYQQTPGQGLQFLFEYFSETQRNKGNFPGRFSGRQFSNSRSEMNVSTLELGDSALYLCASSLEGGSGNTIYFGEGSWLTVV.

The gene calls are TRBV5-1 and TRBJ1-4, with D unclear. The V end lost 0 bases, the J end lost 2 bases, and 8 bases lay between the germline ends. There are 15 residues in the CDR3. Germline V gives CDR1 SGHRS, CDR2 YFSETQ. DNA of the CDR3: TGCGCCAGCAGCTTGGGTGGGATGACTAATGAAAAACTGTTTTTT. Protein sequence: CASSLGGMTNEKLFF.

This rearrangement joins TRBV5-4 to TRBJ1-2, with a possible D match to TRBD1 (6 bases). The CDR3 length is 15 residues. Trimming removed 5 bases at V and 3 bases at J, with 17 bases between. CDR1 and CDR2 (germline): SGHNT, YYREEE (reference sequence). The CDR3 loop reads CASRSNRDGDYGYTF. Written as DNA, the CDR3 is TGTGCCAGCAGATCAAACAGGGATGGGGACTATGGCTACACCTTC. The whole variable domain, remainder taken from reference TRBV5-4 and TRBJ1-2, is ETGVTQSPTHLIKTRGQQVTLRCSSQSGHNTVSWYQQALGQGPQFIFQYYREEENGRGNFPPRFSGLQFPNYSSELNVNALELDDSALYLCASRSNRDGDYGYTFGSGTRLTVV.

This sequence joins TRBV9 and TRBJ2-7; D may be TRBD2 (6 bases). Looked up from germline, CDR1 is SGDLS and CDR2 is YYNGEE. CDR3 length: 13 residues. V was clipped by 4 bases and J by 6 bases, with 14 bases between them. In nucleotides, the CDR3 is TGTGCCAGCAGCCCTCAAGGGCGGGGCGAGCAGTACTTC. This translates into CASSPQGRGEQYF.

The rearrangement joins TRBV18 to TRBJ2-7; D perhaps matches TRBD2 (6 bases). Per the germline V gene, CDR1 is KGHSH and CDR2 is LQKENI. The length of the CDR3 is 16 residues. V gave up 3 bases and J gave up 0 bases, with 15 bases separating them. CDR3 in amino acids: CASSPAGIALSYEQYF. CDR3 nucleotide sequence: TGTGCCAGCTCACCGGCGGGGATTGCCCTCTCCTACGAGCAGTACTTC. The whole variable domain, remainder taken from reference TRBV18 and TRBJ2-7, is NAGVMQNPRHLVRRRGQEARLRCSPMKGHSHVYWYRQLPEEGLKFMVYLQKENIIDESGMPKERFSAEFPKEGPSILRIQQVVRGDSAAYFCASSPAGIALSYEQYFGPGTRLTVT.

This clone is a singleton in its sample. V and J are TRBV18 and TRBJ2-4; D is unresolved. CDR3 length: 13 amino acids. Trimming took off 2 bases at V and 1 base at J, with 3 bases between the two ends. The germline V gene encodes CDR1 KGHSH and CDR2 LQKENI. CDR3 nucleotide sequence: TGTGCCAGCTCACCAGACGCCAAAAACATTCAGTACTTC. Its translation is CASSPDAKNIQYF.

This sequence joins TRBV25-1 and TRBJ2-7; TRBD1 matches at 7 bases. Trimming cost V 8 bases and J 1 base; bases outside gene matches: 2. Germline CDR1 is MGHDK and CDR2 is SYGVNS. The CDR3 spans 12 residues. Written as DNA, the CDR3 is TGTGCCAGCTCGGGACAGTCCTACGAGCAGTACTTC. Its translation is CASSGQSYEQYF.

This chain connects TRBV29-1 to TRBJ2-5; D could derive from TRBD1 or TRBD2 (5 bases each). The germline V gene encodes CDR1 SQVTM and CDR2 ANQGSEA. CDR3 length equals 13 residues. The germline V and J ends were trimmed by 4 bases and 2 bases, with 11 bases remaining between them. In DNA, the CDR3 is TGCAGCGTTGGCAGGGACGGTCAAGAGACCCAGTACTTC. This gives the protein CSVGRDGQETQYF.

The chain links TRBV7-2 to TRBJ1-2; possibly TRBD1 for D (5 bases). V lost 6 bases, J lost 7 bases, and 15 bases lay in between. The CDR3 sequence is 13 residues long. CDR1 and CDR2 from the germline V gene are SGHTA and FQGNSA. The CDR3 bases are TGTGCCAGCAGTATGGGACCGTCGGCTGGCTACACCTTC. This codes for CASSMGPSAGYTF.

This chain connects TRBV19 to TRBJ1-1; D is undetermined. This CDR3 comprises 13 residues. Germline V gene sequence: CDR1 LNHDA, CDR2 SQIVND (reference sequence). The ends were cut back, 6 bases at V and 1 base at J, with 9 bases in the middle. CDR3 region: CASSNSRNTEAFF. For the CDR3, the DNA is TGTGCCAGTAGCAACTCCAGGAACACTGAAGCTTTCTTT.

V gene TRBV6-5 combines with J gene TRBJ1-6, with D tentatively TRBD1 (5 bases). This CDR3 contains 15 residues. Deletions cut 5 bases from V and 2 bases from J, with 10 bases between. The germline CDR1 and CDR2 sequences are MNHEY and SVGAGI. CDR3 sequence reads: CASSPGATYNSPLHF. CDR3 nucleotides: TGTGCCAGCAGTCCCGGGGCCACCTATAATTCACCCCTCCACTTT.

This clone was detected once. The rearrangement joins TRBV25-1 to TRBJ2-4, with D possibly being TRBD2 (7 bases). The CDR3 consists of 14 residues. The ends were cut back, 1 base at V and 7 bases at J, with 11 bases in the middle. Germline V gene lookup returns CDR1 MGHDK and CDR2 SYGVNS. CDR3 in amino acids: CASSEFKGGNIQYF. The CDR3, as DNA: TGTGCCAGCAGTGAATTTAAGGGGGGGAACATTCAGTACTTC.

The chain employs TRBV6-5 and TRBJ1-1; D remains unclear. This CDR3 has 14 residues. Trimming stripped 3 bases from V and 3 bases from J, with 11 bases between. CDR1 and CDR2 (germline): MNHEY, SVGAGI. CDR3 residues: CASSYEDADTEAFF. The CDR3 coding sequence is TGTGCCAGCAGTTATGAGGACGCCGACACTGAAGCTTTCTTT.

This chain joins TRBV29-1 and TRBJ1-6; possibly TRBD1 for D (6 bases). CDR3 length equals 14 residues. Germline CDR1 and CDR2: SQVTM and ANQGSEA. Trimming stripped 5 bases from V and 5 bases from J, with 13 bases between. As DNA, the CDR3 is TGCAGCGTTTCACAGGGATGGGATAATTCACCCCTCCACTTT. Its translation is CSVSQGWDNSPLHF.

The CDR3 sequence is CASSRDLRGEKLFF. CDR3 DNA: TGTGCCAGTAGTCGGGACCTACGGGGTGAAAAACTGTTTTTT. The chain employs TRBV19 and TRBJ1-4; tentatively, D is TRBD1 (5 bases). The CDR3 consists of 14 residues. V shed 5 bases and J shed 7 bases, with 14 bases lying between them. Germline CDR1 reads LNHDA; CDR2 reads SQIVND (reference sequence).

The J gene is TRBJ1-5, the V gene TRBV6-1; 7 bases fit TRBD1. Per germline, CDR1 MNHNS and CDR2 SASEGT. The CDR3 extends over 15 amino acids. Trimming cost V 0 bases and J 4 bases; bases outside gene matches: 3. DNA of the CDR3: TGTGCCAGCAGTGAAGCAGGGACAGCAAATCAGCCCCAGCATTTT. Translated, it gives CASSEAGTANQPQHF.

The chain is built from TRBV29-1 and TRBJ2-3; D is possibly TRBD1 (6 bases). Germline-derived CDR1 and CDR2 are SQVTM and ANQGSEA. Trimming pared 4 bases from V and 6 bases from J, leaving 14 bases between. This CDR3 contains 13 residues. The CDR3 DNA sequence: TGCAGCGTTGGGAGGACAGCGGTTGATACGCAGTATTTT. Its protein product is CSVGRTAVDTQYF.

Points on this clone: The sample contains more than one DNA sequence encoding this CDR3. V gene TRBV6-5 combines with J gene TRBJ2-3; D tentatively fits TRBD1 or TRBD2 (5 bases each). Germline V lookup: CDR1 MNHEY, CDR2 SVGAGI. The CDR3 runs to 13 residues. The ends were cut back, 7 bases at V and 0 bases at J, with 8 bases in the middle. In nucleotides, the CDR3 is TGTGCCAGCAAGAGGGGTAGCACAGATACGCAGTATTTT. It is translated as CASKRGSTDTQYF.